This T cell receptor beta chain was sequenced for a study of T cell repertoires in cytomegalovirus infection. Turning to the study itself: Based on public TCR beta signatures, there were indications of CMV infection and of a matching HLA type. Whole-study findings and limits: Of the TCR beta families, the public ones yielded a cumulative frequency that identified carriers of CMV plus the relevant HLA.

Germline lookup yields CDR1 SGHTA and CDR2 FQGNSA. The CDR3 has 16 amino acids. The V segment lost 3 bases and the J segment 0 bases; nucleotides outside the gene matches: 3. TCRdb reprocessed the reads with MiXCR, giving one entry per CDR3 protein. In the table there are hundreds of thousands of distinct CDR3 sequences, roughly 30% of which are singletons. This clonotype was observed at least ten times. Its antigen remains unidentified. The clonotype comes from a human donor in good health (CMV status not recorded). Some clones in this sample may be carry-over from other donors' samples. The source was cultured PBMCs, collected from culture after CMV antigen stimulation. This sequence joins TRBV7-2 and TRBJ2-2; 8 nucleotides line up with TRBD2. CDR3 nucleotide sequence: TGTGCCAGCAGCTTTACTAGCGGAACGAACACCGGGGAGCTGTTTTTT. Translating gives CASSFTSGTNTGELFF.